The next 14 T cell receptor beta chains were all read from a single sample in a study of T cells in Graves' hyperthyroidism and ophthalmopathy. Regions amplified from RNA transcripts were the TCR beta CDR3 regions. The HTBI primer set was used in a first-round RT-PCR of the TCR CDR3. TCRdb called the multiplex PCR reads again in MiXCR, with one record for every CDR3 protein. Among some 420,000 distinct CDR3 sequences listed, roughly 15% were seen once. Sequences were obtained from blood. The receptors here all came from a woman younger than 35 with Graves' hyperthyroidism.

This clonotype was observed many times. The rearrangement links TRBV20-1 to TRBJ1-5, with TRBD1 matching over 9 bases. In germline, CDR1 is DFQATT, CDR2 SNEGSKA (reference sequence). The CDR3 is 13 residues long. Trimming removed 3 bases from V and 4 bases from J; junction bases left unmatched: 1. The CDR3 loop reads CSARDRGNQPQHF. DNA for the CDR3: TGCAGTGCTAGGGACAGGGGAAATCAGCCCCAGCATTTT.

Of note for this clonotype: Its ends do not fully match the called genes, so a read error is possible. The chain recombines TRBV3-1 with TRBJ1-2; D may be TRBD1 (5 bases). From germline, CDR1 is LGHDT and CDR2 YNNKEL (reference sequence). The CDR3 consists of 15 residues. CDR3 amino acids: CASGQGDGHNYGYTF. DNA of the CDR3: TGTGCCAGCGGCCAAGGGGACGGGCATAACTATGGCTACACCTTC. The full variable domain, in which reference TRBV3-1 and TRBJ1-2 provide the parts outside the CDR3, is DTAVSQTPKYLVTQMGNDKSIKCEQNLGHDTMYWYKQDSKKFLKIMFSYNNKELIINETVPNRFSPKSPDKAHLNLHINSLELGDSAVYFCASGQGDGHNYGYTFGSGTRLTVV.

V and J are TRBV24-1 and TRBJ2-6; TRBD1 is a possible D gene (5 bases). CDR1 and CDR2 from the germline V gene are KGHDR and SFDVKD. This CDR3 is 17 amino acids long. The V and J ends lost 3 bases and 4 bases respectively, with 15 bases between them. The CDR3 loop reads CATSDDGASPGANVLTF. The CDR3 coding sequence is TGTGCCACCAGTGATGATGGGGCAAGTCCGGGGGCCAACGTCCTGACTTTC.

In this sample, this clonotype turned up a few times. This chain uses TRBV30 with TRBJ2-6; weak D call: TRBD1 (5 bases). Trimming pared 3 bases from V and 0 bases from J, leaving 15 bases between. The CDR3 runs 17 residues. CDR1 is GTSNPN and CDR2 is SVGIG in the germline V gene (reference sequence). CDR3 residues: CAWRFRGPSSGANVLTF. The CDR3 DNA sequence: TGTGCCTGGAGATTTAGGGGTCCAAGCTCTGGGGCCAACGTCCTGACTTTC. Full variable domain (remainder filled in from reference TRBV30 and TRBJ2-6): SQTIHQWPATLVQPVGSPLSLECTVEGTSNPNLYWYRQAAGRGLQLLFYSVGIGQISSEVPQNLSASRPQDRQFILSSKKLLLSDSGFYLCAWRFRGPSSGANVLTFGAGSRLTVL.

CDR3 nucleotides: TGTGCCAGCAGCTTAGATGTGGGACAGGGGGTTTCCTACGAGCAGTACTTC. This sequence encodes CASSLDVGQGVSYEQYF. The V call is TRBV13, the J call TRBJ2-7, with 11 bases matching TRBD1. Germline V lookup: CDR1 PRHDT, CDR2 FYEKMQ (reference sequence). This CDR3 is built from 17 residues. The ends lost 1 base at V and 1 base at J; junction bases unmatched: 6.

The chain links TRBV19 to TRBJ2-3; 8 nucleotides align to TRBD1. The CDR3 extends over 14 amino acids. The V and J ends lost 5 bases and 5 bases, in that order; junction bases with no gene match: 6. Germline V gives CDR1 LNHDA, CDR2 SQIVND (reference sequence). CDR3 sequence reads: CASSAGQGRDTQYF. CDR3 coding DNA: TGTGCCAGTAGTGCTGGACAGGGTCGAGATACGCAGTATTTT.

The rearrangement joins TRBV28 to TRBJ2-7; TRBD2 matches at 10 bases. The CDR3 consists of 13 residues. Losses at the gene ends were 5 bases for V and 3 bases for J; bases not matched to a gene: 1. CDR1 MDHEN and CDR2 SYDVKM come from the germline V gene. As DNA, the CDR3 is TGTGCCAGCAGTAGCGGGAGGGTCTACGAGCAGTACTTC. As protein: CASSSGRVYEQYF.

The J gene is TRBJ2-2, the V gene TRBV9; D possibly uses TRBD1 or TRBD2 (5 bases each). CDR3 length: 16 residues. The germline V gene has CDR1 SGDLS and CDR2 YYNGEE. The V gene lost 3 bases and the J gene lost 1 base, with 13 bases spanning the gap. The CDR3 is CASSATGTLNTGELFF. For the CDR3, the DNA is TGTGCCAGCAGCGCCACCGGGACCCTGAACACCGGGGAGCTGTTTTTT.

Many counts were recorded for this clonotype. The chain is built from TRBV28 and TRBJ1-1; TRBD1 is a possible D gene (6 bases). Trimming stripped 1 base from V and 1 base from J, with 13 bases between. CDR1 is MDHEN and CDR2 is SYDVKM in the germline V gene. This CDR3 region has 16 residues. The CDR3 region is CASSLYFRGRNTEAFF. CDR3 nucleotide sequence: TGTGCCAGCAGTTTATATTTCCGGGGGCGGAACACTGAAGCTTTCTTT.

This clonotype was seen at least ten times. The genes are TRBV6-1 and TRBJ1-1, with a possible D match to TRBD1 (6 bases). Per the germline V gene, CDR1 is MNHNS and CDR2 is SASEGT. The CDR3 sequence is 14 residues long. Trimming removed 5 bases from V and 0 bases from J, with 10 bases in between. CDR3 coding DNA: TGTGCCAGCAGTTATGGACAGATGAACACTGAAGCTTTCTTT. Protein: CASSYGQMNTEAFF.

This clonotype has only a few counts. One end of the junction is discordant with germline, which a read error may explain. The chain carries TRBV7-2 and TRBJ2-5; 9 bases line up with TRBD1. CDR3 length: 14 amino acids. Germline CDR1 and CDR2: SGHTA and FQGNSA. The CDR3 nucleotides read TGTGCCAGCAGCTTTGGACAGGGGCAAGGGACCCAGTACTTC. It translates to CASSFGQGQGTQYF.

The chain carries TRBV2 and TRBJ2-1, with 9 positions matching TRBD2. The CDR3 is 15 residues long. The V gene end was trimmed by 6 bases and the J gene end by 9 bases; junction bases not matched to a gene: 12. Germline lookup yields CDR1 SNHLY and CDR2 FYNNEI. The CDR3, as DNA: TGTGCCAGCAGCGATTCGGGGACTAGCTCCGGTGAGCAGTTCTTC. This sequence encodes CASSDSGTSSGEQFF.

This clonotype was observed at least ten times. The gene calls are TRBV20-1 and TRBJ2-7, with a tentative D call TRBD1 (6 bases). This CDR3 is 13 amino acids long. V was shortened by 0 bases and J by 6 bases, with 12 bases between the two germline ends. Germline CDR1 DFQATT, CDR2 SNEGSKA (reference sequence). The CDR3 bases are TGCAGTGCTAGAGAATGGGAAGGGGGCGAGCAGTACTTC. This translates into CSAREWEGGEQYF.

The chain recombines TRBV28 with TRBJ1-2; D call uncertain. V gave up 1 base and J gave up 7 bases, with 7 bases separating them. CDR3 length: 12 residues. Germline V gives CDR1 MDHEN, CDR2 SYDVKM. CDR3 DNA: TGTGCCAGCAGTTTATCGGTTCCTGGCTACACCTTC. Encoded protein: CASSLSVPGYTF.